This TCR beta chain was identified during a study of shared clonotypes between healthy human individuals. Whole-study results and caveats: Compared with memory subsets, naive subsets generally had larger estimated richness.

Profiling relied on immunoSEQ multiplex PCR, and the TCRdb table lists in-frame clones only, not all of them. Among 1,100,000 or so clones listed, approximately 80% were seen once. The CDR3 sequence is 14 residues long. Germline CDR1 MDHEN, CDR2 SYDVKM. Trimming took 3 bases from V and 5 from J, leaving 11 bases between them. Remarks on this clone: Its antigen is still unknown.

The TCR comes from a man younger than 35 in good health. Some clones in this sample may be carry-over from other donors' samples. The chain carries TRBV28 and TRBJ1-3; D perhaps matches TRBD1 (6 bases). The material sequenced was memory CD4+ T cells from PBMCs. Subset noted: CD45RA-negative fraction. Here the CDR3 DNA reads TGTGCCAGCAGTTTCCAGGGGACACGAAACACCATATATTTT. This sequence encodes CASSFQGTRNTIYF.